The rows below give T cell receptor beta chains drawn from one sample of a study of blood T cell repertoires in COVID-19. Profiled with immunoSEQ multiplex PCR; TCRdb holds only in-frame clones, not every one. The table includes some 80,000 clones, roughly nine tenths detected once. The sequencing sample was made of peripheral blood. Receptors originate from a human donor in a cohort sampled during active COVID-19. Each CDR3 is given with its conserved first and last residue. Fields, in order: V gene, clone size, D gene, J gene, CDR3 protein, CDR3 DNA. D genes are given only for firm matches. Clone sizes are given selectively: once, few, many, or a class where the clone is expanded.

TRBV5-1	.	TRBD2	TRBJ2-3	CASSSPPGLAGLDTDTQYF	TGCGCCAGCAGCTCACCCCCAGGACTAGCGGGGTTAGACACAGATACGCAGTATTTT
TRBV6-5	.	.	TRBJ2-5	CASSDVQETQYF	TGTGCCAGCAGCGATGTCCAGGAGACCCAGTACTTC
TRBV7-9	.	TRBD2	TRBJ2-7	CASGAGGPYEQYF	TGTGCCAGCGGCGCGGGGGGACCCTACGAGCAGTACTTC
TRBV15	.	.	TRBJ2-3	CATSRDSGSTDTQYF	TGTGCCACCAGCAGAGATAGTGGTTCCACAGATACGCAGTATTTT
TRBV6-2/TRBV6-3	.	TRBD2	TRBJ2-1	CASSSWTSGSGNEQFF	TGTGCCAGCAGCTCCTGGACTAGCGGGAGCGGCAATGAGCAGTTCTTC
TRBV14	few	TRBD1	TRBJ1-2	CASSQRQGYYGYTF	TGTGCCAGCAGCCAACGACAGGGCTACTATGGCTACACCTTC
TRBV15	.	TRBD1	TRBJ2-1	CATSRDDRGRIF	TGTGCCACCAGCAGAGATGACAGGGGAAGGATCTTC
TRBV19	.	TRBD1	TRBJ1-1	CASSITGTANTEAFF	TGTGCCAGTAGTATTACCGGGACAGCGAACACTGAAGCTTTCTTT
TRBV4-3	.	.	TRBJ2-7	CASSQVGGLDEQYF	TGCGCCAGCAGCCAAGTCGGGGGGCTGGACGAGCAGTACTTC
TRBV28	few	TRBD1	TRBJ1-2	CASSFSDRGHYGYTF	TGTGCCAGCAGTTTTAGCGACAGGGGGCACTATGGCTACACCTTC
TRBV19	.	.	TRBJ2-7	CASSMDGRRSSYEQYF	TGTGCCAGTAGTATGGATGGACGGAGGAGCTCCTACGAGCAGTACTTC
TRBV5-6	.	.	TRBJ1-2	CASSLDFRGNYGYTF	TGTGCCAGCAGCTTGGATTTCAGGGGTAACTATGGCTACACCTTC
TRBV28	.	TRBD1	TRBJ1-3	CASSPRTGGSGNTIYF	TGTGCCAGCAGTCCCCGGACAGGGGGGAGTGGAAACACCATATATTTT
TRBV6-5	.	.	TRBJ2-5	CASNAGTTQYF	TGTGCCAGCAATGCCGGGACAACCCAGTACTTC
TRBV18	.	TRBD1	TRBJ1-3	CASSPLPGQGNSGNTIYF	TGTGCCAGCTCACCGTTACCGGGACAGGGAAACTCTGGAAACACCATATATTTT
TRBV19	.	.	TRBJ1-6	CASSTRPKAGLYNSPLHF	TGTGCCAGTAGTACACGCCCGAAGGCGGGACTGTATAATTCACCCCTCCACTTT
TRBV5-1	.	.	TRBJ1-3	CASSLGPGAGRIAPGNTIYF	TGCGCCAGCAGCTTGGGCCCGGGCGCGGGGAGGATTGCCCCTGGAAACACCATATATTTT
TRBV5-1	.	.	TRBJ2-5	CASSLEDSSKETQYF	TGCGCCAGCAGCTTGGAGGACAGCAGTAAAGAGACCCAGTACTTC
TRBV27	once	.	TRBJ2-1	CASSLSAPREVGNEQFF	TGTGCCAGCAGTTTATCGGCCCCGAGGGAGGTGGGGAATGAGCAGTTCTTC
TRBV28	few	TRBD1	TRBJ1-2	CASSSTGAPNYGYTF	TGTGCCAGCAGTTCAACAGGGGCTCCAAACTATGGCTACACCTTC
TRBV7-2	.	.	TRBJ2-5	CASSTGVRTGRGTQYF	TGTGCCAGCAGCACGGGGGTGAGAACAGGAAGGGGGACCCAGTACTTC
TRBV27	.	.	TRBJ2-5	CASSLSRGETQYF	TGTGCCAGCAGTTTATCCAGGGGAGAGACCCAGTACTTC
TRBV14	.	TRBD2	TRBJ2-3	CASSQETYGLAGADTQYF	TGTGCCAGCAGCCAAGAGACTTACGGACTAGCGGGAGCAGATACGCAGTATTTT
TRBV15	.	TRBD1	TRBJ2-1	CATSRSQGSYNEQFF	TGTGCCACCAGCAGATCACAGGGGTCCTACAATGAGCAGTTCTTC
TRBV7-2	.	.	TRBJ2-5	CASSLQRGETQYF	TGTGCCAGCAGCTTGCAAAGGGGTGAGACCCAGTACTTC
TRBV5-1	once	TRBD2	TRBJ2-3	CASSPGTSGDTDTQYF	TGCGCCAGCAGCCCTGGGACTAGCGGAGACACAGATACGCAGTATTTT
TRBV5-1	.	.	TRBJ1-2	CASRYADNYGYTF	TGCGCCAGCAGGTATGCAGATAACTATGGCTACACCTTC
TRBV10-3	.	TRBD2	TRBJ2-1	CAISDGAGGYQFF	TGTGCCATCAGTGATGGAGCGGGAGGTTACCAGTTCTTC
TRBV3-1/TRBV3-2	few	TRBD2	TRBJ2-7	CASSQEPPTSGAPLGYEQYF	TGTGCCAGCAGCCAAGAACCCCCGACTAGCGGGGCTCCCCTGGGGTACGAGCAGTACTTC
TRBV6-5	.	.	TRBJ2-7	CASSRFSGSLEQYF	TGTGCCAGCAGTCGCTTCTCCGGGAGCCTCGAGCAGTACTTC
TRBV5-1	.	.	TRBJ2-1	CASSLAGDSSYNEQFF	TGCGCCAGCAGCTTGGCCGGAGACAGCTCCTACAATGAGCAGTTCTTC
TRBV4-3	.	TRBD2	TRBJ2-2	CASSQETGLAGGNTGELFF	TGCGCCAGCAGCCAAGAGACAGGACTAGCGGGGGGGAACACCGGGGAGCTGTTTTTT
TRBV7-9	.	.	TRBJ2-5	CASSLRLGGQETQYF	TGTGCCAGCAGCCTAAGACTGGGGGGCCAAGAGACCCAGTACTTC
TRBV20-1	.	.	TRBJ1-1	CSADRNTEAFF	TGCAGTGCCGACAGAAACACTGAAGCTTTCTTT
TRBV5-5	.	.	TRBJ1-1	CASSPDTEAFF	TGTGCCAGCAGCCCAGACACTGAAGCTTTCTTT
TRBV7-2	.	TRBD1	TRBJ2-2	CASLTTGANTGELFF	TGTGCCAGCCTTACGACAGGGGCGAACACCGGGGAGCTGTTTTTT
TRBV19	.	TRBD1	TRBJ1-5	CASSPTGGAGQPQHF	TGTGCCAGTAGTCCTACAGGGGGCGCGGGTCAGCCCCAGCATTTT
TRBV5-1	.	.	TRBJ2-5	CASSSGASSVQETQYF	TGCGCCAGCAGCTCTGGGGCTTCATCCGTTCAAGAGACCCAGTACTTC
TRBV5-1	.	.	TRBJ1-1	CASSLSRVRWATEAFF	TGCGCCAGCAGCTTAAGCAGGGTAAGGTGGGCCACTGAAGCTTTCTTT
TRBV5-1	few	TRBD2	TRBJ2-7	CASSLGLAGAYEQYF	TGCGCCAGCAGCCTAGGACTAGCGGGAGCCTACGAGCAGTACTTC
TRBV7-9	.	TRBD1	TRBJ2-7	CASSLAGTGASYEQYF	TGTGCCAGCAGCTTAGCGGGGACAGGGGCTAGCTACGAGCAGTACTTC
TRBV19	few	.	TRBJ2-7	CASSPGGGRYEQYF	TGTGCCAGTAGTCCCGGGGGCGGGAGATACGAGCAGTACTTC
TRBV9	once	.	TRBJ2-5	CASSEGERIQETQYF	TGTGCCAGCAGCGAGGGGGAAAGAATCCAAGAGACCCAGTACTTC
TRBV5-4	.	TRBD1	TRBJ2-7	CASSQPGQGRYEQYF	TGTGCCAGCAGCCAGCCGGGACAGGGGAGGTACGAGCAGTACTTC
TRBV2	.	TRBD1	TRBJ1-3	CASSEARGWSSQGAGGNTIYF	TGTGCCAGCAGTGAAGCGCGGGGCTGGTCTTCACAGGGGGCGGGAGGAAACACCATATATTTT
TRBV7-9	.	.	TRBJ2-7	CASSRQQGAYEQYF	TGTGCCAGCAGCCGTCAACAGGGCGCCTACGAGCAGTACTTC
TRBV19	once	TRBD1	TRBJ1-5	CASTRQTGVNQPQHF	TGTGCCAGTACCCGCCAGACAGGGGTCAATCAGCCCCAGCATTTT
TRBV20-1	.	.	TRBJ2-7	CSASGGRGKHSYEQYF	TGCAGTGCTAGTGGGGGGAGGGGGAAGCATAGCTACGAGCAGTACTTC
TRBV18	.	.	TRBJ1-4	CASYTPGFNEKLFF	TGTGCCAGCTACACACCGGGATTTAATGAAAAACTGTTTTTT
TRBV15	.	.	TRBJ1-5	CATSRDSGDQHF	TGTGCCACCAGCAGAGATTCAGGGGACCAGCATTTT
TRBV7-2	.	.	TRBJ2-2	CASSLLYNTGELFF	TGTGCCAGCAGCTTACTTTATAACACCGGGGAGCTGTTTTTT
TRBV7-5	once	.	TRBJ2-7	CARSLLRDRAEYEQYF	TGTGCCAGAAGCTTGCTCCGGGACAGGGCTGAGTACGAGCAGTACTTC
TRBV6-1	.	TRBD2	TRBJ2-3	CASSELAGGPDTQYF	TGTGCCAGCAGTGAACTAGCGGGAGGTCCAGATACGCAGTATTTT
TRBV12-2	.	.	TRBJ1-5	CASRLVGTRNQPQHF	TGTGCAAGTCGCTTAGTCGGGACACGGAACCAGCCCCAGCATTTT
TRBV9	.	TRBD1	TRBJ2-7	CASSLTGTGSYEQYF	TGTGCCAGCAGCCTTACCGGGACAGGGTCGTACGAGCAGTACTTC
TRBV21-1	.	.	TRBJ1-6	CASSNSWGTGGSYNSPLHF	TGTGCCAGCAGCAATAGTTGGGGGACAGGAGGCTCCTATAATTCACCCCTCCACTTT
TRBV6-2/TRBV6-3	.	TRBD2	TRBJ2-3	CASSQVAGGGDTQYF	TGTGCCAGCAGTCAGGTAGCGGGGGGAGGAGATACGCAGTATTTT
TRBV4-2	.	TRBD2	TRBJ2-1	CASSPGTSGTSEQFF	TGTGCCAGCAGCCCCGGGACTAGCGGGACGTCTGAGCAGTTCTTC
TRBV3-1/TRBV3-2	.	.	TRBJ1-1	CASSPGHGGTEAFF	TGTGCCAGCAGCCCAGGACACGGGGGCACTGAAGCTTTCTTT